This T cell receptor (beta chain) was captured by sequencing in a study of read filtering for tumor transcriptome and immune sequencing. Whole-study context: Patients were around 17 male and some 13 female, mean age approximately 70 years, range about 47 to 80.

This clonotype occurred many times. Its specificity is not known. From approximately 430 ng of RNA, a library with molecular barcoded alpha/delta and beta/gamma adaptors was made. TCRdb recomputed calls from the reads with MiXCR, one row per CDR3 protein. This sample has around 140,000 distinct CDR3 sequences, with approximately 13% found just once. Study-wide points: About 82% of IR-seq clonotypes had a single read, yet these held about 3.5% of reads. IR-seq captured clonotypes deeper and more reliably than RNA-seq. The sorted CD138-negative fraction was a mixed bone marrow immune population, not purified T cells.

The CDR3 consists of 15 residues. The sequencing sample was made of a population of CD138-negative cells sorted from bone marrow. The TCR sequence derives from a donor over 35 with multiple myeloma. V is TRBV21-1 and J is TRBJ1-1; whether TRBD1, the table's D call, matches the DNA was not checked. TRBV21-1 is a listed pseudogene. The CDR3, as DNA: TGTGCCAGCAGCAAGACCTTGGGACCCTCGCCTGAAGCTTTCTTT. It encodes CASSKTLGPSPEAFF.